The text below deals with one T cell receptor (beta chain). This entry belongs to a study of blood T cell repertoires in COVID-19. About the research overall: Collection of acute and convalescent COVID-19 samples took place in the United States, Italy and Spain.

Data came from immunoSEQ multiplex PCR; TCRdb stores just in-frame clones and leaves some out. This table holds approximately 150,000 clones, around 90% found once. CDR3 length equals 16 residues. The germline V and J ends were trimmed by 3 bases and 5 bases, with 14 bases remaining between them. Germline loops: CDR1 SGHTA, CDR2 FQGTGA. Input material: peripheral blood. The chain employs TRBV7-3 and TRBJ1-6; a weak D match, TRBD1 (6 bases). This receptor was obtained from a woman in her fifties or sixties with acute or convalescent COVID-19. CDR3 DNA: TGTGCCAGCAGCTTTAGGGGTAGGGGGAATAATTCACCCCTCCACTTT. It yields the protein CASSFRGRGNNSPLHF.